These 8 T cell receptor beta chains were sequenced from one sample in a study of T cell changes during pregnancy in multiple sclerosis. Assay used: immunoSEQ multiplex PCR; TCRdb lists only in-frame clones, some missing. The table includes 60,000 to 75,000 clones, roughly 91% detected once. The sequences come from peripheral blood, collected in the third trimester of pregnancy. The receptor set was obtained from a female donor with multiple sclerosis, enrolled in a pregnancy study.

This sequence joins TRBV4-1 and TRBJ1-1, with 9 positions matching TRBD1. Unmatched junction bases numbered 0, after V lost 1 base and J lost 3 bases. CDR1 and CDR2 (germline): MGHRA, YSYEKL. The CDR3 has 14 amino acids. The CDR3 sequence is CASSQGTGDTEAFF. In DNA, the CDR3 is TGCGCCAGCAGCCAAGGGACAGGGGACACTGAAGCTTTCTTT.

The V gene is TRBV7-2, the J gene TRBJ2-5; unclear D gene. V lost 4 bases to trimming and J lost 0 bases, with 9 bases between them. This CDR3 spans 14 amino acids. The germline gives CDR1 SGHTA, CDR2 FQGNSA. The CDR3 protein is CASSSRVYQETQYF. Written as DNA, the CDR3 is TGTGCCAGCAGCTCACGAGTGTACCAAGAGACCCAGTACTTC. Full variable domain (missing parts from reference TRBV7-2 and TRBJ2-5): GAGVSQSPSNKVTEKGKDVELRCDPISGHTALYWYRQSLGQGLEFLIYFQGNSAPDKSGLPSDRFSAERTGGSVSTLTIQRTQQEDSAVYLCASSSRVYQETQYFGPGTRLLVL.

The table lists this clone with a count of one. The chain carries TRBV5-1 and TRBJ2-7; 10 nucleotides align to TRBD1. The CDR3 contains 15 residues. V lost 0 bases and J lost 2; bases outside the gene matches: 2. Germline loops: CDR1 SGHRS, CDR2 YFSETQ. The CDR3: CASSLGGTGAYEQYF. As DNA, the CDR3 is TGCGCCAGCAGCTTGGGGGGGACAGGGGCCTACGAGCAGTACTTC. The full variable domain, its missing parts supplied by reference TRBV5-1 and TRBJ2-7, is KAGVTQTPRYLIKTRGQQVTLSCSPISGHRSVSWYQQTPGQGLQFLFEYFSETQRNKGNFPGRFSGRQFSNSRSEMNVSTLELGDSALYLCASSLGGTGAYEQYFGPGTRLTVT.

The J gene is TRBJ1-3, the V gene TRBV19; 7 bases match TRBD1. Germline V gene lookup returns CDR1 LNHDA and CDR2 SQIVND (reference sequence). The CDR3 runs 14 residues. V was clipped by 6 bases and J by 0 bases; unmatched bases: 2. CDR3 protein: CASRGQNSGNTIYF. Here the CDR3 DNA reads TGTGCCAGTAGGGGACAGAACTCTGGAAACACCATATATTTT.

The chain uses TRBV7-2 and TRBJ1-6; the match to TRBD1 covers 8 bases. V trimming: 1 base; J trimming: 7 bases; junction bases outside the gene matches: 6. CDR1 SGHTA and CDR2 FQGNSA come from the germline V gene. This CDR3 has 16 residues. CDR3: CASSLVATGGNSPLHF. CDR3 bases: TGTGCCAGCAGCTTAGTCGCAACAGGGGGAAATTCACCCCTCCACTTT.

The genes are TRBV5-1 and TRBJ2-5, with 14 bases fitting TRBD2. V shed 1 base, J shed 5 bases, and the junction held 10 bases outside the gene matches. CDR1 SGHRS and CDR2 YFSETQ come from the germline V gene. CDR3 length equals 18 residues. The CDR3 region is CASSLSLGLAGDRETQYF. CDR3 nucleotide sequence: TGCGCCAGCAGCTTGTCTTTGGGACTAGCGGGGGATCGGGAGACCCAGTACTTC.

In this sample, this clone turned up a few times. V gene TRBV13 combines with J gene TRBJ1-6, with 7 bases that match TRBD1. V shed 3 bases and J 7 bases; nucleotides not matched to a gene: 0. Germline V gene sequence: CDR1 PRHDT, CDR2 FYEKMQ (reference sequence). The CDR3 sequence is 13 residues long. In nucleotides, the CDR3 is TGTGCCAGCAGCTTCAGGGGGAATTCACCCCTCCACTTT. As protein: CASSFRGNSPLHF.

In nucleotides, the CDR3 is TGTGCCAGCAGCAGACCAGGGGCCGTGGCAGATACGCAGTATTTT. Translated, it gives CASSRPGAVADTQYF. V gene TRBV21-1 combines with J gene TRBJ2-3; the table's D call, TRBD1, was not checked against the DNA. TRBV21-1 is designated a pseudogene. The CDR3 is made up of 15 amino acids.